Reported below is one T cell receptor (beta chain). V gave up 8 bases and J gave up 6 bases; unmatched junction bases: 9. The germline CDR1 and CDR2 sequences are SEHNR and FQNEAQ (reference sequence). The CDR3 has 14 residues. Measured with immunoSEQ multiplex PCR; TCRdb has only the in-frame clones, and not every one. The sample carries around 70,000 clones, roughly 80% recorded once. These data belong to a study of blood T cell repertoires in COVID-19. Looking at the study overall: COVID-19 samples collected from the United States, Italy and Spain covered acute and convalescent phases. From T cells, B-cell-depleted T cells, or PBMCs came the material, which was cDNA or gDNA.

Sequencing was done on a sample of peripheral blood. The gene calls are TRBV7-9 and TRBJ1-1; 10 bases are a match to TRBD1. This sequence was found in a woman of 80 years or more with active or convalescent COVID-19. CDR3 coding DNA: TGTGCCAGCGAGCTGCGACAGGGGGCGGCTGAAGCTTTCTTT. Its protein is CASELRQGAAEAFF. Based on the CDR3 plus reference TRBV7-9 and TRBJ1-1, the full variable domain is DTGVSQNPRHKITKRGQNVTFRCDPISEHNRLYWYRQTLGQGPEFLTYFQNEAQLEKSRLLSDRFSAERPKGSFSTLEIQRTEQGDSAMYLCASELRQGAAEAFFGQGTRLTVV.